The sequence of this T cell receptor (beta chain) was determined in a study of blood T cell repertoires in COVID-19. This table comes from immunoSEQ multiplex PCR, and its TCRdb copy is limited to in-frame clones, with some not included. The sample holds roughly 140,000 clones, roughly 90% seen once. Germline CDR1 is LNHDA and CDR2 is SQIVND (reference sequence). The CDR3 has 14 residues. The ends were cut back, 5 bases at V and 6 bases at J, with 14 bases in the middle. The receptor comes from a man aged 65-85 years with acute or convalescent COVID-19. The gene calls are TRBV19 and TRBJ2-4; tentatively, D is TRBD1 (6 bases). Sample: peripheral blood. This chain's CDR3 is CASSPTGRRNIQYF. The CDR3, as DNA: TGTGCCAGTAGTCCGACAGGCCGTAGAAACATTCAGTACTTC.